The 14 T cell receptor beta chains below were found in one sample sequenced in a study of blood T cell repertoires in COVID-19. The repertoire was sequenced with immunoSEQ multiplex PCR; TCRdb's copy has only in-frame clones and lacks some. There are 200,000 to 250,000 clones in the sample; around four fifths occur only once, and approximately 7.6% lies in the top ten. The sequencing sample was made of peripheral blood. Receptors were obtained from a woman older than 75 with COVID-19, enrolled during active disease.

The chain uses TRBV29-1 and TRBJ2-5; TRBD2 matches 9 bases. The ends lost 5 bases at V and 1 base at J; junction bases unmatched: 8. Per the germline V gene, CDR1 is SQVTM and CDR2 is ANQGSEA. The length of the CDR3 is 15 residues. The CDR3: CSVRPGLAVQETQYF. The CDR3, as DNA: TGCAGCGTTCGTCCGGGACTAGCAGTCCAAGAGACCCAGTACTTC.

The chain couples TRBV11-2 to TRBJ2-3; 7 bases match TRBD2. CDR3 length: 15 residues. CDR1 SGHAT and CDR2 FQNNGV come from the germline V gene. J lost 1 base, V lost 1 base, and 2 bases had no gene match. The DNA for the CDR3 is TGTGCCAGCAGCTTAGCTCGGGGGGGCACAGATACGCAGTATTTT. Protein product: CASSLARGGTDTQYF.

Remarks on this clone: Other DNA sequences in this specimen translate into the identical CDR3. This chain connects TRBV28 to TRBJ1-2, with 7 bases identical to TRBD1. Germline CDR1 is MDHEN and CDR2 is SYDVKM. The CDR3 consists of 13 residues. The V and J ends lost 6 bases and 2 bases, in that order; junction bases with no gene match: 3. DNA of the CDR3: TGTGCCAGCAGCTTACAGGGGAACTATGGCTACACCTTC. This codes for CASSLQGNYGYTF.

The chain joins TRBV7-3 to TRBJ1-1; TRBD1 matches 12 bases. With V trimmed by 5 bases and J by 11 bases, 12 bases remained unmatched. The CDR3 totals 15 residues. The germline CDR1 and CDR2 sequences are SGHTA and FQGTGA. The CDR3 DNA reads as TGTGCCAGCAGCCCACCGGGACAGGGGGCTGCCGGGGCTTTCTTT. Encoded protein: CASSPPGQGAAGAFF. Looking up the rest from reference TRBV7-3 and TRBJ1-1 gives the full variable domain: GAGVSQTPSNKVTEKGKYVELRCDPISGHTALYWYRQSLGQGPEFLIYFQGTGAADDSGLPNDRFFAVRPEGSVSTLKIQRTERGDSAVYLCASSPPGQGAAGAFFGQGTRLTVV.

The V gene is TRBV7-2, the J gene TRBJ2-3; 7 nucleotides align to TRBD1. Trimming took 2 bases from V and 1 from J; bases not matched to a gene: 3. The V gene's germline CDR1 is SGHTA and CDR2 FQGNSA. The CDR3 is 15 amino acids. The CDR3 region has the DNA TGTGCCAGCAGCTTAAGACAGGGCCGCACAGATACGCAGTATTTT. It is translated as CASSLRQGRTDTQYF.

This clone occurred once. This rearrangement joins TRBV2 to TRBJ2-1, with D possibly TRBD2 on 7 matching bases. This CDR3 has 15 residues. The V gene lost 7 bases and the J gene lost 9 bases, with 22 bases spanning the gap. Germline V gene data show CDR1 as SNHLY and CDR2 as FYNNEI. The CDR3 spells CASILGGGGFSEQFF. In DNA form, the CDR3 reads TGTGCCAGCATCCTTGGAGGGGGGGGATTTAGTGAGCAGTTCTTC.

This clone was counted once. Other nucleotide sequences from this sample produce the same CDR3. The chain recombines TRBV18 with TRBJ2-1; TRBD2 might be the D (6 bases). Trimming took off 2 bases at V and 9 bases at J, with 8 bases between the two ends. Germline V gives CDR1 KGHSH, CDR2 LQKENI. The CDR3 covers 12 residues. CDR3 DNA: TGTGCCAGCTCACCAATGGGGGGTGAGCAGTTCTTC. It codes for CASSPMGGEQFF.

V is TRBV19 and J is TRBJ1-2, with D tentatively TRBD1 (5 bases). The germline CDR1 and CDR2 sequences are LNHDA and SQIVND (reference sequence). V lost 9 bases, J lost 4 bases, and 21 bases lay in between. The CDR3 runs 15 residues. The CDR3 DNA reads as TGTGCCAGCCAGGTGGGTGGGGCCAAGACCTATGGCTACACCTTC. It encodes CASQVGGAKTYGYTF.

This clone was seen once. The chain uses TRBV4-1 and TRBJ2-1, with 12 nucleotides matching TRBD2. The CDR3 runs 14 residues. Germline CDR1 MGHRA, CDR2 YSYEKL. Unmatched junction bases numbered 1, after V lost 6 bases and J lost 4 bases. The CDR3 is CASRLAGGYNEQFF. The CDR3, as DNA: TGCGCCAGCAGACTAGCGGGGGGTTACAATGAGCAGTTCTTC.

The rearrangement links TRBV5-1 to TRBJ2-5, with 8 bases identical to TRBD2. This CDR3 contains 19 residues. The germline gives CDR1 SGHRS, CDR2 YFSETQ. V lost 2 bases, J lost 3 bases, and 18 bases stayed unmatched. The CDR3 spells CASSFQSGLNSGSKETQYF. The DNA for the CDR3 is TGCGCCAGCAGCTTCCAGTCCGGTCTTAACAGCGGGAGCAAAGAGACCCAGTACTTC.

V and J are TRBV5-1 and TRBJ2-1; D uncertain. The germline V gene encodes CDR1 SGHRS and CDR2 YFSETQ. V was cut by 4 bases and J by 7 bases, with 21 bases left in between. The CDR3 spans 16 residues. In DNA form, the CDR3 reads TGCGCCAGCAGCCTCCTTAGCACCCCCCGTGGGAATGAGCAGTTCTTC. The encoded protein is CASSLLSTPRGNEQFF. The full variable domain, in which reference TRBV5-1 and TRBJ2-1 provide the parts outside the CDR3, is KAGVTQTPRYLIKTRGQQVTLSCSPISGHRSVSWYQQTPGQGLQFLFEYFSETQRNKGNFPGRFSGRQFSNSRSEMNVSTLELGDSALYLCASSLLSTPRGNEQFFGPGTRLTVL.

J is TRBJ1-1 and V is TRBV5-4; D is possibly TRBD1 (5 bases). Germline CDR1 and CDR2: SGHNT and YYREEE (reference sequence). Trimming left V 4 bases short and J 1 base short, with 8 bases between. The CDR3 covers 13 residues. CDR3 residues: CASSPQGNTEAFF. DNA for the CDR3: TGTGCCAGCAGCCCCCAGGGGAACACTGAAGCTTTCTTT.

The rearrangement uses TRBV28 and TRBJ1-5; 11 bases are shared with TRBD1. The junction had 16 bases not matched to a gene; V was cut back by 10 bases and J by 2 bases. Germline assignment: CDR1 MDHEN and CDR2 SYDVKM. This CDR3 contains 18 residues. CDR3 in amino acids: CATETWTGGGVGNQPQHF. CDR3 coding DNA: TGTGCCACCGAGACCTGGACAGGGGGCGGCGTAGGCAATCAGCCCCAGCATTTT.

The J gene is TRBJ2-1, the V gene TRBV11-2; possibly TRBD1 for D (5 bases). The CDR3 is made up of 15 amino acids. CDR1 is SGHAT and CDR2 is FQNNGV in the germline V gene. V was pared by 1 base and J by 5 bases, with 12 bases between. CDR3 coding DNA: TGTGCCAGCAGCTTAGGCAACAGGCGACACAATGAGCAGTTCTTC. Translation gives CASSLGNRRHNEQFF.